A single TCR beta chain is shown here with its context. Its antigen is still unknown. One end of the junction fails to match germline, which may point to a read error. The CDR3 covers 14 residues, taking in both the cysteine and the phenylalanine. Only the CDR3 DNA stays, 42 bases, in frame from base 1. Reading the germline V gene gives CDR1 SQVTM and CDR2 ANQGSEA. Total RNA and DNA were co-extracted without cell sorting from 20-30 mg of bulk tissue using the AllPrep DNA/RNA mini kit. Between November 2015 and 2016, 4 or 5 patients in China with histopathologically diagnosed primary liver carcinoma had surgical resection. Chronic HBV infection was present in the patients, and the patients were treatment-naive at sampling. Each tumor was sampled at five spatially separated regions: the tumor centre plus the superior, inferior, left-lateral and right-lateral poles. Histology showed that every tumor sample contained more than 75% viable tumor cells. Pieces of fresh tumor and adjacent tissue were cut in half, with one half kept in RNAlater at -80 degrees C and the other half sent for histology.

The record originates from a study of tumor-infiltrating lymphocytes in primary liver carcinoma (dated by TCRdb to about 2017). Study-wide context: The five patients, three men and two women aged 30 to 69 years, had hepatocellular carcinoma (four) or combined HCC and intrahepatic cholangiocarcinoma (one). The tumors of the five patients were staged as T1-T3 N0M0, with maximum diameters ranging from roughly 4 to 10 cm. Roughly 3.5 to 7.13 million productive TCRbeta reads were obtained per sample, and no significant difference in read depth was found between tissue types. For each liver tumor, the study sampled five regions along with adjacent normal tissue and blood, and applied TCRbeta repertoire sequencing, expression microarrays and whole-exome sequencing. A total of about 35 specimens from 5 patients underwent TCRbeta repertoire sequencing, comprising 25 tumor regions, 5 adjacent noncancerous liver tissues and 5 peripheral blood samples. The 25 to 30 tumor region samples were profiled with Agilent mRNA microarrays so that TCRbeta repertoire diversity could be related to the local molecular phenotype. Technical replicate repertoires showed high reproducibility, with mean shared-clone rates about 0.91 and correlation coefficients above 0.95. The paper's findings and limits, for the study overall: The top 250 clones made up a significantly larger repertoire fraction in tumors than in blood (p = 0.039). Only the TCR beta chain was sequenced, so true repertoire diversity is likely underestimated because unpaired alpha chains were not captured. Only about 8-25% of top clones were present in all five regions of a tumor, suggesting spatial heterogeneity of tumor-infiltrating T cells. Since the samples were bulk and unsorted, there was no way to compare CD4+ and CD8+ T cell repertoires. Repertoire overlap was higher between tumor regions (mean about 36%) than tumor-adjacent (around 17%) or tumor-blood (approximately 15%) pairs, consistent with antigen-driven expansion. The study included only four to six patients, and the authors note findings should be validated in a larger study.

A constant-region primer and ProtoScript II reverse transcriptase were used to reverse-transcribe TCRbeta-specific cDNA from approximately 450 ng total RNA. Construction of the TCRbeta libraries relied on three nested rounds of multiplex PCR, following a slightly modified ARM-PCR procedure. Each of the first two PCR rounds ran for about 10 cycles and used multiplex TRBV1-TRBV30 forward primers together with a Cbeta reverse primer. A final 25-cycle PCR with Deep VentR polymerase added sample barcodes and Illumina adapters. Before sequencing, amplicons between 200 and 500 bp were purified from gel using a QIAquick gel extraction kit. An Illumina HiSeq 2500 was used to sequence the TCRbeta amplicons with 250-bp paired-end reads. For the original study's pipeline: Trimmomatic v0.33 was used to quality-trim the reads, and FLASH v1.2.11 was used to merge paired reads so that full CDR3 sequences could be recovered. MiGEC v1.2.1b assigned V, D and J germline segments to the rearranged TCRbeta sequences. Clonotype statistics, along with Shannon-Wiener diversity indices, were calculated using VDJtools v1.0.0. Except for diversity analysis, only the 250 most abundant clonotypes of each sample were used in subsequent analyses to reduce sampling bias. The public sequencing data were trimmed at Q25 with fastp and processed into clonotypes with MiXCR by TCRdb, which kept only in-frame beta chains. Every entry covers one CDR3 protein and lists the most common genes and DNA from its rows. TCRdb assigned the V and J calls; the authors' analysis was not used. Present in this sample are 55,000 to 65,000 distinct CDR3 sequences, 65% to 80% of which were seen just once. The top ten clonotypes cover just over 55% of the sample.

Sequenced material: liver tumor tissue from sampling region 2. According to the study, the label for this sample's cell subset or site signals: tumor region T2, inferior pole. Here the chain combines TRBV29-1 and TRBJ2-4, with 7 bases in between that match TRBD1. This receptor was obtained from a man in his forties with primary liver carcinoma and hepatitis B virus infection. The nucleotide sequence reads as follows: TGCAGCGTTGAGAGGCAGGGCGTAGGGGGCATTCAGTATTTC. It translates as CSVERQGVGGIQYF.